These 10 T cell receptor beta chains originate from one sample sequenced in a study of a mutant IDH1 vaccine in newly diagnosed glioma. Stated time point: week 35, safety follow-up. Vaccination used 300 ug of mutant IDH1 20-mer peptide per dose, with topical imiquimod. Sequencing used immunoSEQ multiplex PCR; TCRdb keeps in-frame clones, though not all of them. The sample shows tens of thousands of clones, 85% to 90% of them seen only once. No antigen has been assigned to these receptors. Material: PBMCs, obtained from a glioma patient whose treatment included an IDH1 peptide vaccine. These receptors were collected from a man in his forties or fifties with glioma.

This chain uses TRBV18 with TRBJ2-5, with unresolved D. The CDR3 has 12 residues. Germline V gene data show CDR1 as KGHSH and CDR2 as LQKENI. Trimming left V 3 bases short and J 7 bases short, with 9 bases between. CDR3 nucleotides: TGTGCCAGCTCACCGAGCTTGGGGACCCAGTACTTC. Translating it yields CASSPSLGTQYF.

V and J are TRBV15 and TRBJ1-2, with D unresolved. Looked up from germline, CDR1 is LNHNV and CDR2 is YYDKDF (reference sequence). The CDR3 is made up of 18 amino acids. V was cut by 0 bases and J by 8 bases, with 25 bases left in between. The CDR3 here is CATSRDYGRSLAREGYTF. The CDR3 DNA sequence: TGTGCCACCAGCAGAGATTATGGACGTTCTCTTGCACGGGAGGGCTACACCTTC.

This clone was observed once. The chain has TRBV14 and TRBJ1-1, with D uncertain. The germline V gene encodes CDR1 SGHDN and CDR2 FVKESK. V shed 4 bases and J shed 1 base, with 7 bases lying between them. The CDR3 totals 13 residues. The CDR3 DNA sequence: TGTGCCAGCAGCCTTGGGCCGAACACTGAAGCTTTCTTT. It yields the protein CASSLGPNTEAFF.

J is TRBJ1-1 and V is TRBV4-1, with D unresolved. Looked up from germline, CDR1 is MGHRA and CDR2 is YSYEKL. V was pared by 6 bases and J by 1 base, with 21 bases between. The length of the CDR3 is 17 residues. CDR3 nucleotide sequence: TGCGCCAGCAGACATCAAGCGGACCGAAGTAAGAACACTGAAGCTTTCTTT. This codes for CASRHQADRSKNTEAFF.

The J gene is TRBJ2-5, the V gene TRBV7-9; 8 bases agree with TRBD2. The CDR3 is made up of 16 amino acids. The germline gives CDR1 SEHNR, CDR2 FQNEAQ (reference sequence). After removal of 8 bases from V and 2 bases from J, the junction contained 13 bases not matched to a gene. This CDR3 is CASAPRAGTSQETQYF. Here the CDR3 DNA reads TGTGCCAGCGCTCCTCGAGCCGGGACTAGTCAAGAGACCCAGTACTTC. Together with reference TRBV7-9 and TRBJ2-5, the CDR3 gives the full variable domain: DTGVSQNPRHKITKRGQNVTFRCDPISEHNRLYWYRQTLGQGPEFLTYFQNEAQLEKSRLLSDRFSAERPKGSFSTLEIQRTEQGDSAMYLCASAPRAGTSQETQYFGPGTRLLVL.

V is TRBV7-2 and J is TRBJ2-2; maybe TRBD1 (6 bases). The CDR3 is 15 amino acids. V was trimmed by 2 bases and J by 6 bases, leaving 13 bases between them. The germline V gene encodes CDR1 SGHTA and CDR2 FQGNSA. CDR3 in amino acids: CASSLLQGFAGELFF. The DNA of the CDR3 is TGTGCCAGCAGCTTATTACAGGGCTTTGCCGGGGAGCTGTTTTTT.

The chain recombines TRBV6-5 with TRBJ2-7; 8 bases align to TRBD1. This CDR3 has 15 amino acids. J was trimmed by 0 bases and V by 7 bases; bases with no gene match: 8. CDR1 and CDR2 (germline): MNHEY, SVGAGI. The CDR3 nucleotides read TGTGCCAGCAAAGAACCCACAGGGGGCTCCTACGAGCAGTACTTC. This sequence encodes CASKEPTGGSYEQYF.

The gene calls are TRBV6-1 and TRBJ1-6; tentatively, D is TRBD1 (6 bases). V lost 0 bases to trimming and J lost 0 bases, with 15 bases between them. Per the germline V gene, CDR1 is MNHNS and CDR2 is SASEGT. The CDR3 spans 19 residues. The CDR3 reads CASSEASGHRSSYNSPLHF. CDR3 in DNA: TGTGCCAGCAGTGAAGCATCGGGACACAGGAGCTCCTATAATTCACCCCTCCACTTT.

The V gene is TRBV5-1, the J gene TRBJ2-5; 7 positions agree with TRBD2. The J call may be wrong; the DNA end is better matched by TRBJ2-7. Germline lookup yields CDR1 SGHRS and CDR2 YFSETQ. The length of the CDR3 is 15 residues. CDR3 in amino acids: CASSLAGGGNYEQYF. CDR3 DNA: TGCGCCAGCAGCCTGGCCGGGGGAGGGAACTACGAGCAGTACTTC.

The chain carries TRBV27 and TRBJ1-1; no definite D call. The germline CDR1 and CDR2 sequences are MNHEY and SMNVEV (reference sequence). V was trimmed by 4 bases and J by 0 bases, leaving 15 bases between them. CDR3 length equals 16 residues. The CDR3, as DNA: TGTGCCAGCAGTTCCCTGACACGGTCCATGAACACTGAAGCTTTCTTT. It codes for CASSSLTRSMNTEAFF.